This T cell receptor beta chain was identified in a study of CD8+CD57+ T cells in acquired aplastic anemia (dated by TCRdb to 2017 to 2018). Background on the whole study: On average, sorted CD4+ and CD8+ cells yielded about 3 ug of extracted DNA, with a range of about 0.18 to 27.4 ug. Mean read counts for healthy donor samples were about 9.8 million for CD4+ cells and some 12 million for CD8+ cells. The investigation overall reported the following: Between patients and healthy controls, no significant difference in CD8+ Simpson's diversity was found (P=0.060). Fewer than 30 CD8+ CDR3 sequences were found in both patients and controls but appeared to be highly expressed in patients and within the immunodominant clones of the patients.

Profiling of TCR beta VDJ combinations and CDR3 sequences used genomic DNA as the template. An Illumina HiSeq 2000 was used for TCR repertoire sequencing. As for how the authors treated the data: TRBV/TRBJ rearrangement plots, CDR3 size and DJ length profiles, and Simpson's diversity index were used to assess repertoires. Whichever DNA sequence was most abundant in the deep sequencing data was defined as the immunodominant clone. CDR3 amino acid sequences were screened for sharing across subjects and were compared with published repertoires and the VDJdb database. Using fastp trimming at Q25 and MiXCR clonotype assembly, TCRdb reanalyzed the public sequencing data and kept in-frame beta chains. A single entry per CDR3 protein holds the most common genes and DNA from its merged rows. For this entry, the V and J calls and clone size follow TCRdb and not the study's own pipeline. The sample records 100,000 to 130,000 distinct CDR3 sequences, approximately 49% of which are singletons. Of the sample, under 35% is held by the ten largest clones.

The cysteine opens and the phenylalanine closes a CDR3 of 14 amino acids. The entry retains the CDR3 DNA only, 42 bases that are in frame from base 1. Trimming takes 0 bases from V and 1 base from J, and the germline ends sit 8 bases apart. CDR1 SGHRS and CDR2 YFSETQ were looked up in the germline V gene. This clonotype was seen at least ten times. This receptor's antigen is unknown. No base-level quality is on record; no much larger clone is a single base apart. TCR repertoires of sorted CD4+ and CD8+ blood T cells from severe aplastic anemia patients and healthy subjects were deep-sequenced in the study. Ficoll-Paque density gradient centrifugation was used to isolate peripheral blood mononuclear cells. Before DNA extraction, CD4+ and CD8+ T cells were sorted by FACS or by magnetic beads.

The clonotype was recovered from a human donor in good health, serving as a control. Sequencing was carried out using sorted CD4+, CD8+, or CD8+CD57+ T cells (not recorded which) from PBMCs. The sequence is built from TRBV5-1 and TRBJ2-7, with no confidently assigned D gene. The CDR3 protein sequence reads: CASSLAGTSYEQYF. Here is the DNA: TGCGCCAGCAGCTTGGCTGGCACTTCCTACGAGCAGTACTTC.